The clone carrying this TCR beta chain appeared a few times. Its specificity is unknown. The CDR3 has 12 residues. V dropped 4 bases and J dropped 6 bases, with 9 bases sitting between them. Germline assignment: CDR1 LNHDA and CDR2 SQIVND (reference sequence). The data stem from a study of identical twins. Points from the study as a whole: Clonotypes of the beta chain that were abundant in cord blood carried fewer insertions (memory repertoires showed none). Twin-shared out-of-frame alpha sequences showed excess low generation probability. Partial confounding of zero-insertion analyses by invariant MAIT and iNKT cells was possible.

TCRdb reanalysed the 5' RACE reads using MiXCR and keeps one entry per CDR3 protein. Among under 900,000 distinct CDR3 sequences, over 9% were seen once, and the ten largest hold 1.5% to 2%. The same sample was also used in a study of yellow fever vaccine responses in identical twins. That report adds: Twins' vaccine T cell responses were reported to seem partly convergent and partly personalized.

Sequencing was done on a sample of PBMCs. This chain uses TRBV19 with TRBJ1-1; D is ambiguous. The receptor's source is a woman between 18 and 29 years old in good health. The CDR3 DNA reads TGTGCCAGTAGTACGGAGTTCGCTGAAGCTTTCTTT. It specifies CASSTEFAEAFF.